The 18 T cell receptor beta chains below all came from one sample that was sequenced in a study of T cells in tuberculosis. Clones were sequenced by immunoSEQ multiplex PCR, and TCRdb holds only the in-frame ones, with some missing. This sample yields 25,000 to 40,000 clones, of which roughly 87% are seen a single time; 5% to 6% belongs to the top ten. Described time point: new active TB diagnosis, blood taken before or within 7 days of starting treatment. This specimen was PBMCs, taken at tuberculosis diagnosis. The receptors shown here come from an adult with tuberculosis.

The rearrangement links TRBV27 to TRBJ2-1; possible D gene TRBD2, 6 bases. Trimming cost V 6 bases and J 7 bases, with 19 bases left between them. CDR1 MNHEY and CDR2 SMNVEV come from the germline V gene (reference sequence). The CDR3 totals 15 residues. CDR3 nucleotides: TGTGCCAGCAGAAGTGGGGCGGGGTCGTTTAATGAGCAGTTCTTC. It encodes CASRSGAGSFNEQFF.

This clone was picked up one time. The V and J genes are TRBV5-6 and TRBJ1-2; D unresolved. V was trimmed by 3 bases and J by 7 bases, leaving 13 bases between them. Germline V CDR1 and CDR2: SGHDT, YYEEEE. The CDR3 consists of 13 residues. The CDR3 reads CASSSYDRGGYTF. DNA of the CDR3: TGTGCCAGCAGCTCTTACGATCGGGGTGGCTACACCTTC.

The chain uses TRBV6-1 and TRBJ2-7; TRBD2 agrees at 9 bases. J gave up 3 bases and V 6 bases, and 9 bases lay outside the gene matches. Germline CDR1 is MNHNS and CDR2 is SASEGT. This CDR3 has 15 amino acids. The CDR3 DNA reads TGTGCCAGCAGGCTAACGCCAGCGGGGGGCTACGAGCAGTACTTC. Its translation: CASRLTPAGGYEQYF.

The chain is built from TRBV28 and TRBJ2-7; 8 nucleotides agree with TRBD1. The germline V gene has CDR1 MDHEN and CDR2 SYDVKM. This CDR3 has 14 amino acids. V dropped 5 bases and J dropped 4; count of bases not matched to a gene: 7. CDR3 residues: CASSLDRVKYEQYF. CDR3 DNA sequence: TGTGCCAGCAGTCTGGACAGGGTTAAGTACGAGCAGTACTTC.

This clone was detected a few times. Written as DNA, the CDR3 is TGTGCCAGCAGCCAAGATTCTTCAGCGGGGGCGGGTACTGAAGCTTTCTTT. It specifies CASSQDSSAGAGTEAFF. The V gene is TRBV4-2, the J gene TRBJ1-1, with D perhaps TRBD1 (6 bases). Germline CDR1 reads LGHNA; CDR2 reads YNFKEQ. Trimming removed 0 bases at V and 5 bases at J, with 19 bases between. The CDR3 runs to 17 residues.

The CDR3 loop is CASSPKTEIDYTF. CDR3 coding DNA: TGTGCCAGCAGTCCTAAGACAGAAATTGACTACACCTTC. The chain recombines TRBV27 with TRBJ1-2; D perhaps matches TRBD1 (5 bases). The V gene lost 5 bases and the J gene lost 10 bases, with 17 bases spanning the gap. The CDR3 has 13 amino acids. Germline V gene data show CDR1 as MNHEY and CDR2 as SMNVEV (reference sequence).

This chain uses TRBV5-1 with TRBJ2-7, with 8 bases matching TRBD2. Germline loops: CDR1 SGHRS, CDR2 YFSETQ. Losses at the gene ends were 1 base for V and 4 bases for J; bases not matched to a gene: 4. The CDR3 has 14 residues. CDR3 bases: TGCGCCAGCAGCTTGTTCGGGGGGGCTTACGAGCAGTACTTC. It yields the protein CASSLFGGAYEQYF.

The chain joins TRBV5-1 to TRBJ1-3; 7 bases are shared with TRBD1. This CDR3 is built from 15 residues. V lost 5 bases to trimming and J lost 0 bases; unmatched junction nucleotides: 5. CDR1 and CDR2 from the germline V gene are SGHRS and YFSETQ. The CDR3 coding sequence is TGCGCCAGCAGTACCACAGGGGTCTCTGGAAACACCATATATTTT. Translating it yields CASSTTGVSGNTIYF.

This clone was observed once. This sample includes further DNA sequences coding for the same CDR3. The rearrangement joins TRBV6-4 to TRBJ1-1; the D gene is possibly TRBD1 (5 bases). The V gene's germline CDR1 is MRHNA and CDR2 SNTAGT. V was trimmed by 0 bases and J by 5 bases, leaving 10 bases between them. The CDR3 runs 14 residues. The CDR3 DNA sequence: TGTGCCAGCAGTGACTCGAGTCGGGGGACTGAAGCTTTCTTT. This encodes CASSDSSRGTEAFF.

This clone was counted a single time. This chain joins TRBV2 and TRBJ2-3, with a weak D call TRBD2 (5 bases). The CDR3 loop spans 15 amino acids. The germline gives CDR1 SNHLY, CDR2 FYNNEI. Trimming pared 4 bases from V and 0 bases from J, leaving 11 bases between. CDR3 loop: CASSARETSTDTQYF. The CDR3 DNA sequence: TGTGCCAGCAGTGCTCGGGAAACTAGCACAGATACGCAGTATTTT.

This clone was detected a few times. The rearrangement uses TRBV16 and TRBJ1-1; 10 bases map to TRBD1. Germline V lookup: CDR1 KGHSY, CDR2 FQNENV. The CDR3 loop spans 15 amino acids. The trim removed 3 bases at V and 5 bases at J, leaving 6 bases unmatched. The CDR3 loop is CASSHPGQGRTEAFF. CDR3 coding DNA: TGTGCCAGCAGCCATCCGGGACAGGGGAGAACTGAAGCTTTCTTT.

This clone was detected once. An end of the junction does not agree with germline; a read error may underlie this. This chain joins TRBV7-7 and TRBJ2-1; tentative D call: TRBD2 (6 bases). Germline lookup yields CDR1 SSHAT and CDR2 FNYEAQ (reference sequence). CDR3 size: 13 residues. CDR3 in amino acids: CASSTGLKNEQFF. In nucleotides, the CDR3 is TGTGCTAGCAGCACGGGACTTAAGAATGAGCAGTTCTTC.

This clone was recorded only once. This sequence joins TRBV4-3 and TRBJ2-1, with TRBD2 as a possible D gene (6 bases). CDR3 length equals 15 residues. Trimming stripped 0 bases from V and 8 bases from J, with 14 bases between. Germline V gene data show CDR1 as LGHNA and CDR2 as YSLEER. CDR3 in DNA: TGCGCCAGCAGCCAAGAAGCGGGCCTTCCCGATGAGCAGTTCTTC. Residues: CASSQEAGLPDEQFF.

The chain couples TRBV10-2 to TRBJ1-6; D gene unclear. V lost 2 bases and J 11 bases, leaving 13 bases between the germline ends. CDR1 WSHSY and CDR2 SAAADI come from the germline V gene. The CDR3 consists of 14 residues. The CDR3 reads CASSEPRQVAPLHF. The CDR3 region has the DNA TGCGCCAGCAGTGAGCCAAGGCAGGTGGCACCCCTCCACTTT.

This rearrangement joins TRBV4-3 to TRBJ2-3; 8 positions agree with TRBD2. Trimming at V came to 4 bases and at J to 5 bases, leaving 5 bases not matched to a gene. From germline, CDR1 is LGHNA and CDR2 YSLEER. This CDR3 has 14 amino acids. The CDR3 region is CASSPTSARDTQYF. For the CDR3, the DNA is TGCGCCAGCAGCCCGACTAGCGCGAGAGATACGCAGTATTTT.

The chain combines TRBV6-1 with TRBJ2-1, with 7 bases fitting TRBD2. The CDR3 contains 15 residues. Germline V gives CDR1 MNHNS, CDR2 SASEGT. The ends lost 3 bases at V and 3 bases at J; junction bases unmatched: 5. CDR3 region: CASSERDYFYNEQFF. CDR3 DNA sequence: TGTGCCAGCAGTGAGAGGGACTATTTCTACAATGAGCAGTTCTTC.

J is TRBJ2-7 and V is TRBV5-1, with 10 positions matching TRBD1. The CDR3 totals 16 residues. CDR1 is SGHRS, CDR2 YFSETQ, per germline. The J segment lost 0 bases and the V segment lost 4 bases, leaving 7 bases of the junction unmatched. CDR3 region: CASSKGTGVNSYEQYF. The CDR3 bases are TGCGCCAGCAGCAAAGGGACAGGGGTCAACTCCTACGAGCAGTACTTC.

The gene calls are TRBV9 and TRBJ2-3; TRBD2 matches 8 bases. V lost 3 bases, J lost 3 bases, and 12 bases stayed unmatched. CDR1 and CDR2 from the germline V gene are SGDLS and YYNGEE. The CDR3 loop spans 17 amino acids. The CDR3 here is CASSGTVTSGTTDTQYF. The CDR3 nucleotides are TGTGCCAGCAGCGGGACTGTCACTAGCGGAACGACAGATACGCAGTATTTT. Drawing the rest from reference TRBV9 and TRBJ2-3, the complete variable domain is DSGVTQTPKHLITATGQRVTLRCSPRSGDLSVYWYQQSLDQGLQFLIQYYNGEERAKGNILERFSAQQFPDLHSELNLSSLELGDSALYFCASSGTVTSGTTDTQYFGPGTRLTVL.